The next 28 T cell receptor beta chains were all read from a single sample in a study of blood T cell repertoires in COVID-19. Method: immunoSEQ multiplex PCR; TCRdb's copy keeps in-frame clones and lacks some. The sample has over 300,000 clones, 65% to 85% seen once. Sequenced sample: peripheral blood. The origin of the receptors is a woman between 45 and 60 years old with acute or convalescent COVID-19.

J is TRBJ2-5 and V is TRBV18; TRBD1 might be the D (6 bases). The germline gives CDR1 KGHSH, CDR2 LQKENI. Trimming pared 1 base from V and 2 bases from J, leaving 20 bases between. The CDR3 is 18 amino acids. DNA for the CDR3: TGTGCCAGCTCACCACAGAGTCTACTACAGGGTCCACAAGAGACCCAGTACTTC. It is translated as CASSPQSLLQGPQETQYF. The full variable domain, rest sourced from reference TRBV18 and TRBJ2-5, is NAGVMQNPRHLVRRRGQEARLRCSPMKGHSHVYWYRQLPEEGLKFMVYLQKENIIDESGMPKERFSAEFPKEGPSILRIQQVVRGDSAAYFCASSPQSLLQGPQETQYFGPGTRLLVL.

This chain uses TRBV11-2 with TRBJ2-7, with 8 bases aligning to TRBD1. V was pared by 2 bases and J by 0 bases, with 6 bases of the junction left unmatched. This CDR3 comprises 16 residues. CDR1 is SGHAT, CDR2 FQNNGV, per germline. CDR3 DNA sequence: TGTGCCAGCAGCTTACTAGGACAGGGTAGCTCCTACGAGCAGTACGTC. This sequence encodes CASSLLGQGSSYEQYV.

The CDR3 is CASSYRVTNYGYTF. Written as DNA, the CDR3 is TGTGCCAGCAGTTACAGGGTCACTAACTATGGCTACACCTTC. This chain connects TRBV27 to TRBJ1-2; tentative D call: TRBD1 (6 bases). The germline V gene has CDR1 MNHEY and CDR2 SMNVEV (reference sequence). This CDR3 region has 14 residues. V lost 4 bases to trimming and J lost 0 bases, with 9 bases between them.

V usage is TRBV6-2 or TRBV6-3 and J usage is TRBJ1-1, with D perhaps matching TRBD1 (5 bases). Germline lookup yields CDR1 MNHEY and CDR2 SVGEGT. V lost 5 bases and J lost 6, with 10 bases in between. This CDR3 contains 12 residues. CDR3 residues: CASSPAGAEAFF. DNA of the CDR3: TGTGCCAGCAGTCCGGCGGGGGCTGAAGCTTTCTTT.

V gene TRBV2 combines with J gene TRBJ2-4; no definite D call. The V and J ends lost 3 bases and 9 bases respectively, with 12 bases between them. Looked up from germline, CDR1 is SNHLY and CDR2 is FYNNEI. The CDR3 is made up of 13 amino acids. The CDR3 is CASSENSQGIQYF. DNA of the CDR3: TGTGCCAGCAGTGAGAACAGTCAAGGCATTCAGTACTTC.

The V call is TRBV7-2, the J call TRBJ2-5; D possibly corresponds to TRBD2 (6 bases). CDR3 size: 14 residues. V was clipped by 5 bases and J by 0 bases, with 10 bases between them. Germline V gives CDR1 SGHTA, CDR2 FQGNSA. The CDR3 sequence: CASSGRDYQETQYF. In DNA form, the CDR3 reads TGTGCCAGCAGCGGCCGGGACTACCAAGAGACCCAGTACTTC.

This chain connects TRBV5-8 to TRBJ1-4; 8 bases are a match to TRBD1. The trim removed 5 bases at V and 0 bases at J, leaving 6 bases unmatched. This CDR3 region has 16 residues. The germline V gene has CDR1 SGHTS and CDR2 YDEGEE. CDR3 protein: CASRLTGASTNEKLFF. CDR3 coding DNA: TGTGCCAGCAGATTGACAGGGGCCTCAACTAATGAAAAACTGTTTTTT.

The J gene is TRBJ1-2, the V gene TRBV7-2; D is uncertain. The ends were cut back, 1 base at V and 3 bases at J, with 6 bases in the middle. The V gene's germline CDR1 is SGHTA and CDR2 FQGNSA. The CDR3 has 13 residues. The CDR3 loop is CASSLGHYYGYTF. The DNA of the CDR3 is TGTGCCAGCAGCTTAGGGCATTACTATGGCTACACCTTC.

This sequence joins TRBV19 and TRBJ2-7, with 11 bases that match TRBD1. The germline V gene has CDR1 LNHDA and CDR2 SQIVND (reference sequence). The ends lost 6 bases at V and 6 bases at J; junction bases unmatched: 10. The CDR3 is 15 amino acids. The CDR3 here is CASRKSPGTGGEQYF. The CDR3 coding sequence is TGTGCCAGTAGGAAATCCCCCGGGACAGGGGGCGAGCAGTACTTC.

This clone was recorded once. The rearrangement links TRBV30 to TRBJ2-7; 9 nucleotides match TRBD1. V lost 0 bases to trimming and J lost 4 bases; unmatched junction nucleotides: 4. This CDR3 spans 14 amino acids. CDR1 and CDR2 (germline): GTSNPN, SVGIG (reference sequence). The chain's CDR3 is CAWSVGTGSYEQYF. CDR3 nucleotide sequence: TGTGCCTGGAGTGTCGGGACAGGGTCGTACGAGCAGTACTTC.

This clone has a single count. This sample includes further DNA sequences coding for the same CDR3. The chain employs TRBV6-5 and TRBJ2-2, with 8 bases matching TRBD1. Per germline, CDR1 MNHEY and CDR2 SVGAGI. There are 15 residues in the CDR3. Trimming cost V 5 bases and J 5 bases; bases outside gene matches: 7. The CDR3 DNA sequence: TGTGCCAGCAGTCTAACAGGGGGAAATACCGGGGAGCTGTTTTTT. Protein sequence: CASSLTGGNTGELFF.

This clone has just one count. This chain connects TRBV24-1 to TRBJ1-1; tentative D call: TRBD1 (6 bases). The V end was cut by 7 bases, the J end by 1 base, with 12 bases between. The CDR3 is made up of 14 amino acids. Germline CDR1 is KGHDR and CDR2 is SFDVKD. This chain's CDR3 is CATRNTGQNTEAFF. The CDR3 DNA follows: TGTGCCACCAGGAACACAGGGCAGAACACTGAAGCTTTCTTT.

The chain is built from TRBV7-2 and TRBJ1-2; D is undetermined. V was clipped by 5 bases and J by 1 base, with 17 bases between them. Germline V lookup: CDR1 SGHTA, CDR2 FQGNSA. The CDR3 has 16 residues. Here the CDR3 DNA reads TGTGCCAGCAGCCCGACACTTCTCCTATATAACTATGGCTACACCTTC. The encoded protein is CASSPTLLLYNYGYTF. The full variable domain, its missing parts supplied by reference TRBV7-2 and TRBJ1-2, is GAGVSQSPSNKVTEKGKDVELRCDPISGHTALYWYRQSLGQGLEFLIYFQGNSAPDKSGLPSDRFSAERTGGSVSTLTIQRTQQEDSAVYLCASSPTLLLYNYGYTFGSGTRLTVV.

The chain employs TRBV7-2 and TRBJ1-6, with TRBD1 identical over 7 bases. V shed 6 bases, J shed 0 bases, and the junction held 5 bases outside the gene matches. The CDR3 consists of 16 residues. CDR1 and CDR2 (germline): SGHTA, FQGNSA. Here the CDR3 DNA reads TGTGCCAGCAGAATGAGGGACAGCTCCTATAATTCACCCCTCCACTTT. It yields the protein CASRMRDSSYNSPLHF.

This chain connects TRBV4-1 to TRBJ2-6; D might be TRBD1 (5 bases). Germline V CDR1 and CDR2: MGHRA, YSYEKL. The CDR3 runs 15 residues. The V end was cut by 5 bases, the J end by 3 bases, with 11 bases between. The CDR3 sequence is CASSDRQLGANVLTF. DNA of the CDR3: TGCGCCAGCAGCGATAGACAGCTTGGGGCCAACGTCCTGACTTTC.

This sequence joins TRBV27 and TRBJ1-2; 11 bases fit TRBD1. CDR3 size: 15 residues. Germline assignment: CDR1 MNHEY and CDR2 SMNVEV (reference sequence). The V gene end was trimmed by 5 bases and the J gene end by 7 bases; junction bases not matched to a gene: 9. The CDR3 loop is CASSQGTGGHGGYTF. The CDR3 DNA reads TGTGCCAGCAGTCAGGGGACAGGGGGACATGGTGGCTACACCTTC.

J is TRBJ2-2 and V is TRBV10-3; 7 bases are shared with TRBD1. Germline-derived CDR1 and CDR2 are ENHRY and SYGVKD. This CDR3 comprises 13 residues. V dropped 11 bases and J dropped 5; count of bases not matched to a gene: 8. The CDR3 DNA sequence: TGTGCCTTAAGACAGGGCTTGACCGGGGAGCTGTTTTTT. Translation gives CALRQGLTGELFF.

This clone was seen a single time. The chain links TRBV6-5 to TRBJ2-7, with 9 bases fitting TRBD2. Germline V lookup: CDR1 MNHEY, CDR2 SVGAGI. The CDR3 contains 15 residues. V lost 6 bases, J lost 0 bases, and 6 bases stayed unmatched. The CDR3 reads CASRFSGSSSYEQYF. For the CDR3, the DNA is TGTGCCAGCAGGTTTAGCGGGAGTAGCTCCTACGAGCAGTACTTC.

Written as DNA, the CDR3 is TGTGCCAGCAGTGAACCTAATCAGCCCCAGCATTTT. Protein product: CASSEPNQPQHF. The chain uses TRBV25-1 and TRBJ1-5; D unresolved. The CDR3 sequence is 12 residues long. Per the germline V gene, CDR1 is MGHDK and CDR2 is SYGVNS. The V gene lost 2 bases and the J gene lost 4 bases, with 3 bases spanning the gap.

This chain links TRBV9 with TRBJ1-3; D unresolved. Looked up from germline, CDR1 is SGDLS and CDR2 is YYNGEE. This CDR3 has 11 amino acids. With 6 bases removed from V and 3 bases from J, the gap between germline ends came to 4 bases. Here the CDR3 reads CASTNGNTIYF. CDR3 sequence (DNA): TGTGCCAGCACAAATGGAAACACCATATATTTT. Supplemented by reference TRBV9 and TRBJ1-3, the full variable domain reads DSGVTQTPKHLITATGQRVTLRCSPRSGDLSVYWYQQSLDQGLQFLIQYYNGEERAKGNILERFSAQQFPDLHSELNLSSLELGDSALYFCASTNGNTIYFGEGSWLTVV.

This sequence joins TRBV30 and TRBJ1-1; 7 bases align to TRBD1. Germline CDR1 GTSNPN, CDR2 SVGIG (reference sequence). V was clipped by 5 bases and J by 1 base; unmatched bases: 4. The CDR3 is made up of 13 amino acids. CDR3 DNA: TGTGCCTGGGGCCGACAGGGGAACACTGAAGCTTTCTTT. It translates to CAWGRQGNTEAFF.

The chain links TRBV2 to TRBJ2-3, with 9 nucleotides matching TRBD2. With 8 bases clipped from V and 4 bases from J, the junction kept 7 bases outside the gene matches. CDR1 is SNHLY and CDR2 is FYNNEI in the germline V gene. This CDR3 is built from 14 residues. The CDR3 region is CASGLSGRSDTQYF. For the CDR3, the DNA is TGTGCCAGCGGACTTAGCGGGAGATCAGATACGCAGTATTTT.

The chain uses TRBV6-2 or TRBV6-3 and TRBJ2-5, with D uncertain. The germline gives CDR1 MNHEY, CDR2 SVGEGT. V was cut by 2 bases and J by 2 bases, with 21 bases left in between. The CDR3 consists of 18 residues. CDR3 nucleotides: TGTGCCAGCAGTTACATAGAACCTCCTCGCTCAGGACAAGAGACCCAGTACTTC. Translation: CASSYIEPPRSGQETQYF.

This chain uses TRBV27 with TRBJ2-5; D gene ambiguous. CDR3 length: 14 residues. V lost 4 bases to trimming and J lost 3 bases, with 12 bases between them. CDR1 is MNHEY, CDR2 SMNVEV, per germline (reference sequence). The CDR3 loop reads CASSSHGGEETQYF. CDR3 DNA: TGTGCCAGCAGTTCGCACGGCGGAGAAGAGACCCAGTACTTC.

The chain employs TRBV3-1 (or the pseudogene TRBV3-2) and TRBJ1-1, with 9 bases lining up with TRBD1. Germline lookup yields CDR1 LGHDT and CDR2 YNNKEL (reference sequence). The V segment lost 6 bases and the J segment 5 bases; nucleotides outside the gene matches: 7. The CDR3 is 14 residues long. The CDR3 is CASRGQGFWTEAFF. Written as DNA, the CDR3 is TGTGCCAGCAGGGGACAGGGATTCTGGACTGAAGCTTTCTTT.

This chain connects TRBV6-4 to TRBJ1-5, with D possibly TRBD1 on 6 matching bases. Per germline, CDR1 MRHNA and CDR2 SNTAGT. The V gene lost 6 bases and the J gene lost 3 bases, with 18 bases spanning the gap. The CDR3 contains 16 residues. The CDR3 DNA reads TGTGCCAGCAGGGGTAGGACAGAAAGTTTCAATCAGCCCCAGCATTTT. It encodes CASRGRTESFNQPQHF.

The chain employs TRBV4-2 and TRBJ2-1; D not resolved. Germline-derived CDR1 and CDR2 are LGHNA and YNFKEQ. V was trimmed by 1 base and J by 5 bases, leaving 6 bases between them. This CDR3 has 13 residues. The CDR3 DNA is TGTGCCAGCAGCCAAGGTCGGGACAATGAGCAGTTCTTC. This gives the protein CASSQGRDNEQFF.

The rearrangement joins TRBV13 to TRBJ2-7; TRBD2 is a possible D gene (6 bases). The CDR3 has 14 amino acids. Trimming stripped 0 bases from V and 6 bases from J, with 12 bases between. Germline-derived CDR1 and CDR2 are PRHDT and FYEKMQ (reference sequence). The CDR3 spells CASSLGLALREQYF. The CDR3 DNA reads TGTGCCAGCAGCTTAGGACTAGCCCTCCGCGAGCAGTACTTC. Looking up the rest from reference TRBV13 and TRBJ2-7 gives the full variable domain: AAGVIQSPRHLIKEKRETATLKCYPIPRHDTVYWYQQGPGQDPQFLISFYEKMQSDKGSIPDRFSAQQFSDYHSELNMSSLELGDSALYFCASSLGLALREQYFGPGTRLTVT.